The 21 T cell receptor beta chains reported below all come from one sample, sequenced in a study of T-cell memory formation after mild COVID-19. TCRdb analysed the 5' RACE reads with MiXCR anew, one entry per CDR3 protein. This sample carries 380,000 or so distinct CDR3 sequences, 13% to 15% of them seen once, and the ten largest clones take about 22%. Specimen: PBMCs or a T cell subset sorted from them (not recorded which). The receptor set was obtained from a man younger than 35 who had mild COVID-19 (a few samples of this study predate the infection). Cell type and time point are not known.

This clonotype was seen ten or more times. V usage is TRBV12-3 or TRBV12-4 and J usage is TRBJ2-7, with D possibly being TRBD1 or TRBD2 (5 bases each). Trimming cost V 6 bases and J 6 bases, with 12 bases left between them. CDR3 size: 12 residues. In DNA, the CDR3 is TGTGCCAGCAGCCGGGACCTAGGCGAGCAGTACGTC. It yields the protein CASSRDLGEQYV.

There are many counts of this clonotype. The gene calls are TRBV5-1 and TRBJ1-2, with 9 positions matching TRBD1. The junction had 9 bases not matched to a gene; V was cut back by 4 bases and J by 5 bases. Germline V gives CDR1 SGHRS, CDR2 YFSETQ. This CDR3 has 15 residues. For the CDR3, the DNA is TGCGCCAGCAGCCCGGGACAGGGAGTGACGTATGGCTACACCTTC. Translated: CASSPGQGVTYGYTF.

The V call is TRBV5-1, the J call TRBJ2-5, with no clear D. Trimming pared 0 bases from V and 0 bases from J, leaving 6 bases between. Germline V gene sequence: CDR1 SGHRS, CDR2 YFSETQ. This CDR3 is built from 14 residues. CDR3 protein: CASSLGPDQETQYF. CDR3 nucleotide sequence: TGCGCCAGCAGCTTGGGGCCAGACCAAGAGACCCAGTACTTC.

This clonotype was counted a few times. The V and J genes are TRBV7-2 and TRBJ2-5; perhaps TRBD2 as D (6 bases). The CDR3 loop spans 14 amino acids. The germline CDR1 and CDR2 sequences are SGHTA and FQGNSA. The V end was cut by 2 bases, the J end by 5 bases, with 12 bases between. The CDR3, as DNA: TGTGCCAGCAGCTTACAGCGGGCCTACGAGACCCAGTACTTC. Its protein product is CASSLQRAYETQYF.

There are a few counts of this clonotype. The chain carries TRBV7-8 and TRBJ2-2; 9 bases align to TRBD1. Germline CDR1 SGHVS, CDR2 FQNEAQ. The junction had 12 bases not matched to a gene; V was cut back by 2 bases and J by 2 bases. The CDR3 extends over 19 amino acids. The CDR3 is CASSLPDRGTIRNTGELFF. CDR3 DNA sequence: TGTGCCAGCAGCTTACCGGACAGGGGTACTATCCGCAACACCGGGGAGCTGTTTTTT.

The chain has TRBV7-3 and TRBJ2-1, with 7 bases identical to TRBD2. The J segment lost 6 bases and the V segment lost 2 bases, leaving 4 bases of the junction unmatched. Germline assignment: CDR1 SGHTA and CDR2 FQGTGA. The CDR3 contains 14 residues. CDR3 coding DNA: TGTGCCAGCAGCTTAGGGGGGGTCATCAATGAGCAGTTCTTC. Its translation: CASSLGGVINEQFF. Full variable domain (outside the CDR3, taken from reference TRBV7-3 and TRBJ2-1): GAGVSQTPSNKVTEKGKYVELRCDPISGHTALYWYRQSLGQGPEFLIYFQGTGAADDSGLPNDRFFAVRPEGSVSTLKIQRTERGDSAVYLCASSLGGVINEQFFGPGTRLTVL.

As DNA, the CDR3 is TGTGCCAGCAGCGGGGGGGTGGGTGATAGCATTCAGTACTTC. Amino acids: CASSGGVGDSIQYF. The chain links TRBV7-9 to TRBJ2-4; 7 nucleotides agree with TRBD2. Germline CDR1 and CDR2: SEHNR and FQNEAQ (reference sequence). Trimming removed 5 bases from V and 9 bases from J; junction bases left unmatched: 10. CDR3 length: 14 residues. Variable domain in full (rest from reference TRBV7-9 and TRBJ2-4): DTGVSQNPRHKITKRGQNVTFRCDPISEHNRLYWYRQTLGQGPEFLTYFQNEAQLEKSRLLSDRFSAERPKGSFSTLEIQRTEQGDSAMYLCASSGGVGDSIQYFGAGTRLSVL.

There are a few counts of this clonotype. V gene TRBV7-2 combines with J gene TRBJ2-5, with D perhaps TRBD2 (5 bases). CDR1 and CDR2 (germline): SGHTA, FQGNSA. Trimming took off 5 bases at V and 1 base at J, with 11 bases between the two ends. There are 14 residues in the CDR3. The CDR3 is CASSRRLSQETQYF. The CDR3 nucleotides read TGTGCCAGCAGCCGGCGACTAAGCCAAGAGACCCAGTACTTC.

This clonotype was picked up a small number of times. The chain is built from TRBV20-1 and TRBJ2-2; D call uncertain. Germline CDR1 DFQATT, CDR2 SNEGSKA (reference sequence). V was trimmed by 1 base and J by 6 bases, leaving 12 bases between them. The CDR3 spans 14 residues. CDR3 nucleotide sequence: TGCAGTGCTAGAGCCCACTCTAGTGCCGGGGAGCTGTTTTTT. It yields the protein CSARAHSSAGELFF.

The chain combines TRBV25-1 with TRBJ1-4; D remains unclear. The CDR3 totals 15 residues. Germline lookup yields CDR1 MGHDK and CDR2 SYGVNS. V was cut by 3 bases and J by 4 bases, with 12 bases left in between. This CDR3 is CASSDRNRFNEKLFF. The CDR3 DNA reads TGTGCCAGCAGTGACCGAAACAGATTTAATGAAAAACTGTTTTTT.

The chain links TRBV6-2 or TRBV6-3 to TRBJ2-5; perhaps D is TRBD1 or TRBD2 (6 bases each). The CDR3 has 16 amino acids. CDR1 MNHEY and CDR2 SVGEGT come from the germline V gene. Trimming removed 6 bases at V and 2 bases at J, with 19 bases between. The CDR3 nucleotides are TGTGCCAGCAGCGCCCCACGGGGGCCGGGGCAAGAGACCCAGTACTTC. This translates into CASSAPRGPGQETQYF.

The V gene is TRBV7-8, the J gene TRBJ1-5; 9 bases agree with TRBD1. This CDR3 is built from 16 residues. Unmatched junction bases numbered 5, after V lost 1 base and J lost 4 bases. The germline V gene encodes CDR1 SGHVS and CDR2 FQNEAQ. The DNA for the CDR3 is TGTGCCAGCAGCTTAGAAGGGACAGGGATAAATCAGCCCCAGCATTTT. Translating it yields CASSLEGTGINQPQHF.

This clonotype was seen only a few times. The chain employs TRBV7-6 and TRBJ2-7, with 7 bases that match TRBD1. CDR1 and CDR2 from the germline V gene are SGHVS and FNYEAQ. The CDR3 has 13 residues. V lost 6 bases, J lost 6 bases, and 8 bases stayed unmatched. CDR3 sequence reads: CASSKQGNGEQYF. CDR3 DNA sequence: TGTGCCAGCAGTAAACAGGGGAACGGCGAGCAGTACTTC.

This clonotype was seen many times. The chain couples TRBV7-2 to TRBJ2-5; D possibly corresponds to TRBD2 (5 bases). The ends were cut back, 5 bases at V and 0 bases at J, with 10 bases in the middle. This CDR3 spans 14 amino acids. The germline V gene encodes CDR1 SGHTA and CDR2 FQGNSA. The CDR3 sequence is CASSPVGNQETQYF. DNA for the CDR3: TGTGCCAGCAGCCCAGTCGGGAACCAAGAGACCCAGTACTTC.

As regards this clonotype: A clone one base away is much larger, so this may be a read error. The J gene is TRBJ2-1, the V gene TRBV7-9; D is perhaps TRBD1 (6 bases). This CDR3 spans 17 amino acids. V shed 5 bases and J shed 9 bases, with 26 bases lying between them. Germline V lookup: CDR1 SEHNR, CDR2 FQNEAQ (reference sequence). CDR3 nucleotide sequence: TGTGCCAGCAGCGGACGATTCCAGGACAGAGAAAGTGGTGAGCAGTTCTTC. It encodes CASSGRFQDRESGEQFF.

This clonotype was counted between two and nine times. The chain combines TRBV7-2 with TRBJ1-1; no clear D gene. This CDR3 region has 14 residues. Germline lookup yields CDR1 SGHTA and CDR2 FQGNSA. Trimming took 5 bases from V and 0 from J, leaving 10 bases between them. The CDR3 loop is CASSAQYMNTEAFF. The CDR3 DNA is TGTGCCAGCAGCGCACAGTACATGAACACTGAAGCTTTCTTT.

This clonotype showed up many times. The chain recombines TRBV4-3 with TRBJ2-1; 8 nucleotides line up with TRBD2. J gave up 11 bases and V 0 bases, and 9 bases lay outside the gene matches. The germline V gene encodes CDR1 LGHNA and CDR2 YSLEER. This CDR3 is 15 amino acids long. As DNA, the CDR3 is TGCGCCAGCAGCCAAGAGCCAGCGGGGGTATTAAAGCAGTTCTTC. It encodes CASSQEPAGVLKQFF.

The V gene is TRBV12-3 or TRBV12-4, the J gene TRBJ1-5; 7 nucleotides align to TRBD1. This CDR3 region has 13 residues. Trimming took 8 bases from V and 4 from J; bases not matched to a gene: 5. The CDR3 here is CASRGQPNQPQHF. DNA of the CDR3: TGTGCCAGCCGGGGACAGCCGAATCAGCCCCAGCATTTT.

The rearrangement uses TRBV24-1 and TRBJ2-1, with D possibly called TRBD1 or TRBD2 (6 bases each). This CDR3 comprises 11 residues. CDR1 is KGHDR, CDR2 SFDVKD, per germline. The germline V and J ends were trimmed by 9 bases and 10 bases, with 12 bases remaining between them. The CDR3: CATGGLGEQFF. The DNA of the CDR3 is TGTGCCACCGGGGGGCTTGGAGAGCAGTTCTTC.

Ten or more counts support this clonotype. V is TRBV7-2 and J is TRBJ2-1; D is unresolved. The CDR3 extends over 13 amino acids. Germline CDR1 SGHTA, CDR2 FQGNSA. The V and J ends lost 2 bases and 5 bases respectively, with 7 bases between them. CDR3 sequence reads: CASSLTLNNEQFF. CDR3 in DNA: TGTGCCAGCAGCTTAACTTTGAACAATGAGCAGTTCTTC.

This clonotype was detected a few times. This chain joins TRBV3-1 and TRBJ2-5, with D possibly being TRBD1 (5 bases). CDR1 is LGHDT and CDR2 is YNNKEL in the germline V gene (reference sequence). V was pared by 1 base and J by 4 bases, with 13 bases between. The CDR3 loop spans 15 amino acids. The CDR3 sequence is CASSQGQLLGETQYF. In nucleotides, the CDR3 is TGTGCCAGCAGCCAAGGACAGTTATTAGGAGAGACCCAGTACTTC.